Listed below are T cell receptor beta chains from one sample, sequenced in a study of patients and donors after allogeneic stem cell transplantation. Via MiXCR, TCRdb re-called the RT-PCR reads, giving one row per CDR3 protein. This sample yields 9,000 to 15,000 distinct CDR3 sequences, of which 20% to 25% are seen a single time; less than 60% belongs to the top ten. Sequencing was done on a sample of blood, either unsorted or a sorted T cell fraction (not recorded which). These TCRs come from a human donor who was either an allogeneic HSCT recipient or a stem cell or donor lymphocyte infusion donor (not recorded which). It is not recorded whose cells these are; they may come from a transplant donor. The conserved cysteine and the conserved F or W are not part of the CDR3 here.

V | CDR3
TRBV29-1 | SVGSSSTEAF
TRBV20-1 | SASIVPSGRTDTQY
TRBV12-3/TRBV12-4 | ASSLYSGNTIY
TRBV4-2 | ASSHQGIEKLF
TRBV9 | ASSVGFSRGYT
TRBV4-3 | ASSQDPDRRVYGYT
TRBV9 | ASSSQGAYEQY
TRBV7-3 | ASSPGQYNEQF
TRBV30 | AWSPIDRGHTEAF
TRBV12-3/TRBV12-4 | ASSFGQPNYGYT
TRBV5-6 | ASSLAGTNSEAF
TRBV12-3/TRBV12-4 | ASSLAGDTQY
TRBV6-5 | ASRTVDTEAF
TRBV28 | ASSLSWAFQPQH
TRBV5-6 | ASSPGPGYT
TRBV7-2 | ASSLARGDQPQH
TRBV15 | ATSRQGPGYGYT
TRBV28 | ASSLPLAGAYEQY
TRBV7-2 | ASSRRLAGGAGELF
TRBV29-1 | SVVIQGQEQY
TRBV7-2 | ASSFLRVNTEAF
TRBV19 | ASSPRPNTEAF
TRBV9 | ASSPGAGTGGRELF
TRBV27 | ASSFSRKNIQY
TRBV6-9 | ASSYSASGLNEQF
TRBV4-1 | ASSQGLAGVETQY
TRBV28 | ASSSVAGVVDYGYT
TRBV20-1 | SQTSGNTDTQY
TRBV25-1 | ASSEVAAGGARGYT
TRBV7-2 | ASSVGILRPQH
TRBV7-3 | ASSCRAKNEKLF
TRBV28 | ASSLAGWNIQY
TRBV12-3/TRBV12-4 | ASSLAANTEAF
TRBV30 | AWSGVTGAF
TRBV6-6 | ASSYRVQTEAF
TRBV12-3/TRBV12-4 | ASRPRAGNTIY
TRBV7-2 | ASSLVGQGADTQY
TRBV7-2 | ASSNTLAGANVLT
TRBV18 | ASSLGTGVGEQF
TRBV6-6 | ASSYSQGTLIYEQY
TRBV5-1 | ASSLFQGASYGYT
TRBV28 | ASRDRGRNTIY
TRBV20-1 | SASGDGGVLNTEAF
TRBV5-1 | ASSLEEEGGWNTGELF
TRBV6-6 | ASSNTGGLWDGYT
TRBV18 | ASSPGRTTEAF
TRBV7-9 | ASTQGEFISGNTIY
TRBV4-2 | ASSQRSDRGLAFYNEQF
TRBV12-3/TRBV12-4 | ASTPGRNAAEAF